These T cell receptor beta chains were read from a single sample in a study of CDR3 diversity in severe acne. TCRdb ran MiXCR on the PCR reads and lists one entry per CDR3 protein. The sample lists around 85,000 distinct CDR3 sequences, 49% occurring once. The sample comprised blood. The receptor set was obtained from a male donor with severe acne vulgaris. CDR3s include the opening cysteine and the closing phenylalanine or tryptophan. The D gene is left open where the match is weak. The size field is filled for only some rows; it gives once, few, many or a size class.

cdr3_nt: TGTGCCAGCAGCCGTACTAGCGGTAGCTCCTACAATGAGCAGTTCTTC
cdr3_aa: CASSRTSGSSYNEQFF
j_call: TRBJ2-1
d_call: TRBD2
clone_size: NA
v_call: TRBV12-3/TRBV12-4

cdr3_nt: TGTGCCAGCAGTTACACGGACAGGGAAGAGACCCAGTACTTC
cdr3_aa: CASSYTDREETQYF
j_call: TRBJ2-5
d_call: TRBD1
clone_size: few
v_call: TRBV6-2/TRBV6-3

cdr3_nt: TGTGCCAGCAGCGCATACAGGGGTGGGGCCAACGTCCTGACTTTC
cdr3_aa: CASSAYRGGANVLTF
j_call: TRBJ2-6
d_call: TRBD1
clone_size: NA
v_call: TRBV7-8

cdr3_nt: TGTGCCAGTAGTATAGATATATATGACACCGGGGAGCTGTTTTTT
cdr3_aa: CASSIDIYDTGELFF
j_call: TRBJ2-2
d_call: NA
clone_size: NA
v_call: TRBV19

cdr3_nt: TGTGCCAGCAGCGCCCAGGGGGCGCTCCGCCCAGGGACCCAGTACTTC
cdr3_aa: CASSAQGALRPGTQYF
j_call: TRBJ2-5
d_call: TRBD1
clone_size: NA
v_call: TRBV7-2

cdr3_nt: TGTGCCACCAGCAGTGGTTCCTACGAGCAGTACTTC
cdr3_aa: CATSSGSYEQYF
j_call: TRBJ2-7
d_call: NA
clone_size: NA
v_call: TRBV15

cdr3_nt: TGTGCCAGCAATCGAAGCGGATCCCAAGAGACCCAGTACTTC
cdr3_aa: CASNRSGSQETQYF
j_call: TRBJ2-5
d_call: NA
clone_size: many
v_call: TRBV27

cdr3_nt: TGTGCCAGCAGCGTACGACGGGGACGGAAACAGCCCCAGCATTTT
cdr3_aa: CASSVRRGRKQPQHF
j_call: TRBJ1-5
d_call: NA
clone_size: NA
v_call: TRBV9

cdr3_nt: TGCGCCAGCAGTCCTCCTCCGACTAGCGGGATCGAGCAGTACTTC
cdr3_aa: CASSPPPTSGIEQYF
j_call: TRBJ2-7
d_call: TRBD2
clone_size: NA
v_call: TRBV10-1

cdr3_nt: TGCAGTGCTTGGAGTACTCGGGGCACAGATACGCAGTATTTT
cdr3_aa: CSAWSTRGTDTQYF
j_call: TRBJ2-3
d_call: NA
clone_size: NA
v_call: TRBV20-1

cdr3_nt: TGTGCCAGCAGCTCGGGTGGCCTAGCGGGTTACAATGAGCAGTTCTTC
cdr3_aa: CASSSGGLAGYNEQFF
j_call: TRBJ2-1
d_call: TRBD2
clone_size: NA
v_call: TRBV7-3

cdr3_nt: TGTGCCAGCAGTGGATTGCCAGGGGAAGATGGCTACACCTTC
cdr3_aa: CASSGLPGEDGYTF
j_call: TRBJ1-2
d_call: NA
clone_size: once
v_call: TRBV25-1

cdr3_nt: TGCAGTGCTAGCGGGAGGGCCCAGTTAACCTACGAGCAGTACTTC
cdr3_aa: CSASGRAQLTYEQYF
j_call: TRBJ2-7
d_call: TRBD2
clone_size: NA
v_call: TRBV20-1

cdr3_nt: TGCGCCAGCAGCTTGTTTACTAGCGACCAAGAGACCCAGTACTTC
cdr3_aa: CASSLFTSDQETQYF
j_call: TRBJ2-5
d_call: TRBD2
clone_size: many
v_call: TRBV5-1

cdr3_nt: TGTGCCAGCGCCGCGGGAGGGTTCACAGATACGCAGTATTTT
cdr3_aa: CASAAGGFTDTQYF
j_call: TRBJ2-3
d_call: TRBD2
clone_size: NA
v_call: TRBV28

cdr3_nt: TGTGCCAGCAGTCCGGGACAGGGGGCGGAGATCCAGTACTTC
cdr3_aa: CASSPGQGAEIQYF
j_call: TRBJ2-5
d_call: TRBD1
clone_size: NA
v_call: TRBV28

cdr3_nt: TGCAGTGCTTCAAGTCCCGGGACAGGGTTAGGTGGCTACACCTTC
cdr3_aa: CSASSPGTGLGGYTF
j_call: TRBJ1-2
d_call: TRBD1
clone_size: medium-sized
v_call: TRBV20-1

cdr3_nt: TGTGCCAGTAGTCCTAGCGGGATGGGTGATGGCTACACCTTC
cdr3_aa: CASSPSGMGDGYTF
j_call: TRBJ1-2
d_call: NA
clone_size: NA
v_call: TRBV19

cdr3_nt: TGTGCCAGCAGTGAACAGGCCCAAGAGACCCAGTACTTC
cdr3_aa: CASSEQAQETQYF
j_call: TRBJ2-5
d_call: NA
clone_size: NA
v_call: TRBV6-1

cdr3_nt: TGTGCCAGCAGACCTAAGGGGTATAACTACGTTGAGCAGTACTTC
cdr3_aa: CASRPKGYNYVEQYF
j_call: TRBJ2-7
d_call: NA
clone_size: many
v_call: TRBV6-6

cdr3_nt: TGCAGCGTTGACCACGACGTTAACACAGATACGCAGTATTTT
cdr3_aa: CSVDHDVNTDTQYF
j_call: TRBJ2-3
d_call: NA
clone_size: NA
v_call: TRBV29-1

cdr3_nt: TGTGCCAGCAGTTTTGGGCCCCGGGGTGAGCAGTTCTTC
cdr3_aa: CASSFGPRGEQFF
j_call: TRBJ2-1
d_call: NA
clone_size: NA
v_call: TRBV12-3/TRBV12-4

cdr3_nt: TGTGCCAGCACCCCCCCACAATTTCCCGATTTTATGCACACTGAAGCTTTCTTT
cdr3_aa: CASTPPQFPDFMHTEAFF
j_call: TRBJ1-1
d_call: NA
clone_size: NA
v_call: TRBV9

cdr3_nt: TGTGCCAGCAGTTTAGGGGACAGAGTAACTGAAGCTTTCTTT
cdr3_aa: CASSLGDRVTEAFF
j_call: TRBJ1-1
d_call: TRBD1
clone_size: few
v_call: TRBV12-3/TRBV12-4

cdr3_nt: TGCAGTGCATCGACTAGCGGGGGTATCGCCTACAATGAGCAGTTCTTC
cdr3_aa: CSASTSGGIAYNEQFF
j_call: TRBJ2-1
d_call: TRBD2
clone_size: NA
v_call: TRBV20-1

cdr3_nt: TGTGCCAGCAGCCTAACTAGCGGCCCTACAGATACGCAGTATTTT
cdr3_aa: CASSLTSGPTDTQYF
j_call: TRBJ2-3
d_call: TRBD2
clone_size: many
v_call: TRBV28

cdr3_nt: TGTGCCAGCAGTGAAGGGACAGGGGGTGATTCGCTGAACACCGGGGAGCTGTTTTTT
cdr3_aa: CASSEGTGGDSLNTGELFF
j_call: TRBJ2-2
d_call: TRBD1
clone_size: NA
v_call: TRBV25-1

cdr3_nt: TGTGCCAGTAGCGGAGGACAGGGGGCGCTGGGTTATAATTCACCCCTCCACTTT
cdr3_aa: CASSGGQGALGYNSPLHF
j_call: TRBJ1-6
d_call: TRBD1
clone_size: many
v_call: TRBV19

cdr3_nt: TGTGCCATCAGTGAGTCAGAGTCCTTAACAACCTTCTGGCTTGGCGAGCAGTACTTC
cdr3_aa: CAISESESLTTFWLGEQYF
j_call: TRBJ2-7
d_call: NA
clone_size: NA
v_call: TRBV10-3

cdr3_nt: TGCAGTGCTAGAGTAGGCGGGGGCGACGTAGATACGCAGTATTTT
cdr3_aa: CSARVGGGDVDTQYF
j_call: TRBJ2-3
d_call: NA
clone_size: many
v_call: TRBV20-1

cdr3_nt: TGCGCCAGCACCGGGACTAGCGGGAGATCCTACGAGCAGTACTTC
cdr3_aa: CASTGTSGRSYEQYF
j_call: TRBJ2-7
d_call: TRBD2
clone_size: NA
v_call: TRBV10-2

cdr3_nt: TGTGCCAGCAGCTTAAGTGGTGGTGATACGCAGTATTTT
cdr3_aa: CASSLSGGDTQYF
j_call: TRBJ2-3
d_call: NA
clone_size: NA
v_call: TRBV7-3

cdr3_nt: TGCAGTGCTAGAGGTGGACAGGGTACTACCAGCTCTGGAAACACCATATATTTT
cdr3_aa: CSARGGQGTTSSGNTIYF
j_call: TRBJ1-3
d_call: TRBD1
clone_size: NA
v_call: TRBV20-1

cdr3_nt: TGCAGCGTTGAAGGGATTGGAAACACCATATATTTT
cdr3_aa: CSVEGIGNTIYF
j_call: TRBJ1-3
d_call: NA
clone_size: many
v_call: TRBV29-1

cdr3_nt: TGTGCCACCGAAGGACCAAGGAGAAATGAAAAACTGTTTTTT
cdr3_aa: CATEGPRRNEKLFF
j_call: TRBJ1-4
d_call: NA
clone_size: NA
v_call: TRBV19

cdr3_nt: TGTGCCAGCAGCTTAGCGGGGGGCCCATCCTACGAGCAGTACTTC
cdr3_aa: CASSLAGGPSYEQYF
j_call: TRBJ2-7
d_call: NA
clone_size: many
v_call: TRBV11-2

cdr3_nt: TGTGCCAGCAGCCTGAAGACTAGCGGGAGCACAGATACGCAGTATTTT
cdr3_aa: CASSLKTSGSTDTQYF
j_call: TRBJ2-3
d_call: TRBD2
clone_size: NA
v_call: TRBV5-5

cdr3_nt: TGCAGTGCTAGAGACGGGACTAGCGGCTACGAGCAGTACTTC
cdr3_aa: CSARDGTSGYEQYF
j_call: TRBJ2-7
d_call: TRBD2
clone_size: medium-sized
v_call: TRBV20-1

cdr3_nt: TGCAGCGTGCCCAGGGGTGAGGTTGAGGCTTTCTTT
cdr3_aa: CSVPRGEVEAFF
j_call: TRBJ1-1
d_call: NA
clone_size: NA
v_call: TRBV29-1

cdr3_nt: TGTGCCAGCAGCTTTGGGGGGGCGGTCGGGGAGCTGTTTTTT
cdr3_aa: CASSFGGAVGELFF
j_call: TRBJ2-2
d_call: NA
clone_size: NA
v_call: TRBV5-4

cdr3_nt: TGTGCCAGCAGTGATCTTCGGCCGGCGGGCTACGAGCAGTACTTC
cdr3_aa: CASSDLRPAGYEQYF
j_call: TRBJ2-7
d_call: NA
clone_size: many
v_call: TRBV6-1

cdr3_nt: TGCAGTGCTAGTTGGACAGGGTTGAACTATGGCTACACCTTC
cdr3_aa: CSASWTGLNYGYTF
j_call: TRBJ1-2
d_call: TRBD1
clone_size: few
v_call: TRBV20-1

cdr3_nt: TGCAGTGCTGCCCGAGGCAAGAACGAGCAGTACTTC
cdr3_aa: CSAARGKNEQYF
j_call: TRBJ2-7
d_call: NA
clone_size: NA
v_call: TRBV20-1

cdr3_nt: TGTGCCAGCAGCGTTGTGGGACAGGGGGCAACTGAAGCTTTCTTT
cdr3_aa: CASSVVGQGATEAFF
j_call: TRBJ1-1
d_call: TRBD1
clone_size: few
v_call: TRBV9

cdr3_nt: TGTGCCAGCAGCCAAGATGTCCGGGGGCACTATGGCTACACCTTC
cdr3_aa: CASSQDVRGHYGYTF
j_call: TRBJ1-2
d_call: NA
clone_size: few
v_call: TRBV14

cdr3_nt: TGCAGTGCTAGGATACTCGAGCAGTACTTC
cdr3_aa: CSARILEQYF
j_call: TRBJ2-7
d_call: NA
clone_size: medium-sized
v_call: TRBV20-1

cdr3_nt: TGTGCCAGCAGTGCCGGGACAGAGGTCGGGGAGCTGTTTTTT
cdr3_aa: CASSAGTEVGELFF
j_call: TRBJ2-2
d_call: TRBD1
clone_size: NA
v_call: TRBV12-3/TRBV12-4

cdr3_nt: TGTGCCAGCAGTGACTCTAGCGGCTCTGGGGCCAACGTCCTGACTTTC
cdr3_aa: CASSDSSGSGANVLTF
j_call: TRBJ2-6
d_call: NA
clone_size: few
v_call: TRBV6-4

cdr3_nt: TGTGCCAGCAGCTTACCCCGGACAGGGCCCCACTCCTACGAGCAGTACTTC
cdr3_aa: CASSLPRTGPHSYEQYF
j_call: TRBJ2-7
d_call: TRBD1
clone_size: NA
v_call: TRBV7-2

cdr3_nt: TGTGCCAGCAGCTCCGGGAGGGGAGATACGCAGTATTTT
cdr3_aa: CASSSGRGDTQYF
j_call: TRBJ2-3
d_call: TRBD2
clone_size: NA
v_call: TRBV7-2

cdr3_nt: TGCAGTGCCAGCAGTGACGGGACTGGCACAGATACGCAGTATTTT
cdr3_aa: CSASSDGTGTDTQYF
j_call: TRBJ2-3
d_call: NA
clone_size: NA
v_call: TRBV20-1

cdr3_nt: TGTGCCTGGAGTCGTCTAGCGGGAGCCGATACGCAGTATTTT
cdr3_aa: CAWSRLAGADTQYF
j_call: TRBJ2-3
d_call: TRBD2
clone_size: many
v_call: TRBV30

cdr3_nt: TGCAGCGTCAAGGGGCGCGCGAACACCGGGGAGCTGTTTTTT
cdr3_aa: CSVKGRANTGELFF
j_call: TRBJ2-2
d_call: NA
clone_size: many
v_call: TRBV29-1

cdr3_nt: TGTGCCAGCAGCGAAGACGGAAACACCGGGGAGCTACTGCACTTC
cdr3_aa: CASSEDGNTGELLHF
j_call: TRBJ2-7
d_call: NA
clone_size: NA
v_call: TRBV4-2

cdr3_nt: TGCAGTGCTAGAGAATTAGCGGGAGTGTACGGGGAGCTGTTTTTT
cdr3_aa: CSARELAGVYGELFF
j_call: TRBJ2-2
d_call: TRBD2
clone_size: NA
v_call: TRBV20-1